Each of the 23 T cell receptor beta chains below was sequenced from the same sample in a study of blood T cell repertoires in COVID-19. Method: immunoSEQ multiplex PCR; TCRdb's copy keeps in-frame clones and lacks some. The sample contains 150,000 to 200,000 clones, 70% to 90% of which appear only once. Sequencing used peripheral blood. The receptors stem from a man aged 40-49 years with active or convalescent COVID-19.

This chain links TRBV7-2 with TRBJ1-6; maybe TRBD1 (6 bases). This CDR3 contains 17 residues. Trimming left V 2 bases short and J 10 bases short, with 21 bases between. From germline, CDR1 is SGHTA and CDR2 FQGNSA. CDR3 bases: TGTGCCAGCAGCTTAATCCCCACCCGGGACAAAGGCTCACCCCTCCACTTT. Residues: CASSLIPTRDKGSPLHF. Full variable domain (outside the CDR3, taken from reference TRBV7-2 and TRBJ1-6): GAGVSQSPSNKVTEKGKDVELRCDPISGHTALYWYRQSLGQGLEFLIYFQGNSAPDKSGLPSDRFSAERTGGSVSTLTIQRTQQEDSAVYLCASSLIPTRDKGSPLHFGNGTRLTVT.

This clone occurred a few times. The chain uses TRBV4-2 and TRBJ1-3, with 8 nucleotides matching TRBD1. The CDR3 consists of 15 residues. Losses at the gene ends were 4 bases for V and 3 bases for J; bases not matched to a gene: 5. Germline V CDR1 and CDR2: LGHNA, YNFKEQ. The CDR3 spells CASSRQGAGGNTIYF. The CDR3 coding sequence is TGTGCCAGCAGCCGCCAGGGGGCTGGTGGAAACACCATATATTTT.

The rearrangement joins TRBV28 to TRBJ1-2; 7 bases fit TRBD1. Germline V gene lookup returns CDR1 MDHEN and CDR2 SYDVKM. The CDR3 extends over 12 amino acids. With 7 bases clipped from V and 2 bases from J, the junction kept 1 base outside the gene matches. Here the CDR3 reads CASTDRNYGYTF. DNA of the CDR3: TGTGCCAGCACGGACAGGAACTATGGCTACACCTTC.

The gene calls are TRBV5-6 and TRBJ2-1, with 8 bases identical to TRBD1. Per germline, CDR1 SGHDT and CDR2 YYEEEE. J gave up 0 bases and V 4 bases, and 3 bases lay outside the gene matches. The CDR3 loop spans 15 amino acids. CDR3 amino acids: CASSQTGGSYNEQFF. The CDR3 DNA is TGTGCCAGCAGCCAAACAGGGGGCTCCTACAATGAGCAGTTCTTC.

The chain combines TRBV9 with TRBJ1-2; D is perhaps TRBD1 (6 bases). CDR1 is SGDLS, CDR2 YYNGEE, per germline. V lost 3 bases to trimming and J lost 8 bases, with 14 bases between them. The CDR3 extends over 13 amino acids. CDR3 in DNA: TGTGCCAGCAGCGGCATACAGGGAAACGGCTACACCTTC. Translated, it gives CASSGIQGNGYTF. Full variable domain (outside the CDR3, taken from reference TRBV9 and TRBJ1-2): DSGVTQTPKHLITATGQRVTLRCSPRSGDLSVYWYQQSLDQGLQFLIQYYNGEERAKGNILERFSAQQFPDLHSELNLSSLELGDSALYFCASSGIQGNGYTFGSGTRLTVV.

This chain uses TRBV5-1 with TRBJ1-6; D is uncertain. There are 19 residues in the CDR3. V was pared by 1 base and J by 7 bases, with 24 bases between. Per the germline V gene, CDR1 is SGHRS and CDR2 is YFSETQ. Written as DNA, the CDR3 is TGCGCCAGCAGCTTGAGTTCAGTCGGGGTGCGTAGGGAGAATTCACCCCTCCACTTT. Translation gives CASSLSSVGVRRENSPLHF.

V and J are TRBV7-9 and TRBJ2-3; 12 bases align to TRBD1. The CDR3 is 17 amino acids. Losses at the gene ends were 5 bases for V and 1 base for J; bases not matched to a gene: 7. CDR1 and CDR2 (germline): SEHNR, FQNEAQ (reference sequence). CDR3 protein: CASSARDRGRGTDTQYF. The CDR3 DNA reads as TGTGCCAGCAGCGCCAGGGACAGGGGGCGCGGCACAGATACGCAGTATTTT.

CDR3 sequence reads: CASSLSGDRVYNEQFF. Here the CDR3 DNA reads TGTGCCAGTAGTCTCTCCGGGGACAGGGTCTACAATGAGCAGTTCTTC. V gene TRBV19 combines with J gene TRBJ2-1; 9 bases are a match to TRBD1. V lost 5 bases, J lost 3 bases, and 8 bases stayed unmatched. The germline CDR1 and CDR2 sequences are LNHDA and SQIVND (reference sequence). This CDR3 is 16 amino acids long.

V gene TRBV10-3 combines with J gene TRBJ1-1; the D gene is possibly TRBD1 (5 bases). Per germline, CDR1 ENHRY and CDR2 SYGVKD. The CDR3 runs 15 residues. Trimming cost V 0 bases and J 1 base, with 9 bases left between them. The CDR3 nucleotides are TGTGCCATCAGTGAGTCTTATAGGGGGAACACTGAAGCTTTCTTT. Translating it yields CAISESYRGNTEAFF.

The V and J genes are TRBV27 and TRBJ2-5; 8 bases map to TRBD1. The length of the CDR3 is 16 residues. CDR1 and CDR2 from the germline V gene are MNHEY and SMNVEV (reference sequence). V lost 5 bases to trimming and J lost 4 bases; unmatched junction nucleotides: 12. CDR3 sequence reads: CASSPLDRGRAETQYF. CDR3 DNA sequence: TGTGCCAGCAGTCCCCTTGACAGGGGTCGGGCAGAGACCCAGTACTTC.

This chain uses TRBV5-1 with TRBJ2-1; 7 positions match TRBD2. The CDR3 extends over 17 amino acids. CDR1 is SGHRS, CDR2 YFSETQ, per germline. Germline trimming cut 0 bases from V and 5 bases from J; bases unmatched to any gene: 11. DNA for the CDR3: TGCGCCAGCAGCTTGGATGCGGGGGTACCCCTCCACAATGAGCAGTTCTTC. Its protein is CASSLDAGVPLHNEQFF.

This rearrangement joins TRBV2 to TRBJ1-4, with a possible D match to TRBD1 (6 bases). Between the trimmed V and J ends, which lost 4 bases and 0 bases, there was a span of 9 bases. This CDR3 has 15 residues. Germline-derived CDR1 and CDR2 are SNHLY and FYNNEI. This chain's CDR3 is CASSAPGATNEKLFF. In DNA form, the CDR3 reads TGTGCCAGCAGTGCCCCAGGGGCAACTAATGAAAAACTGTTTTTT.

The V call is TRBV30, the J call TRBJ2-7; a weak D match, TRBD1 (5 bases). The germline gives CDR1 GTSNPN, CDR2 SVGIG (reference sequence). This CDR3 has 14 amino acids. Trimming stripped 0 bases from V and 6 bases from J, with 15 bases between. In nucleotides, the CDR3 is TGTGCCTGGAGTGTAGGGCAGGGCACGAGCGAGCAGTACTTC. It yields the protein CAWSVGQGTSEQYF.

V and J are TRBV13 and TRBJ1-1; tentatively, D is TRBD1 (5 bases). Trimming cost V 5 bases and J 5 bases, with 24 bases left between them. There are 17 residues in the CDR3. Germline V CDR1 and CDR2: PRHDT, FYEKMQ (reference sequence). In DNA, the CDR3 is TGTGCCAGCAGCGTAAGACAGTATCAACGAGGAGGGACTGAAGCTTTCTTT. It translates to CASSVRQYQRGGTEAFF.

This CDR3 is CASSDVGTANTEAFF. DNA of the CDR3: TGTGCCAGCAGTGATGTCGGGACAGCGAACACTGAAGCTTTCTTT. The chain carries TRBV2 and TRBJ1-1, with 7 bases fitting TRBD1. The germline V gene has CDR1 SNHLY and CDR2 FYNNEI. J was trimmed by 1 base and V by 3 bases; bases with no gene match: 5. CDR3 length: 15 residues.

This chain uses TRBV10-3 with TRBJ1-2; no clear D gene. With 6 bases removed from V and 6 bases from J, the gap between germline ends came to 11 bases. This CDR3 has 12 residues. The germline V gene encodes CDR1 ENHRY and CDR2 SYGVKD. The CDR3 DNA is TGTGCCATCAGCCAAACACGTAATGGCTACACCTTC. Translating it yields CAISQTRNGYTF.

V usage is TRBV19 and J usage is TRBJ1-1; TRBD1 is a possible D gene (6 bases). This CDR3 comprises 15 residues. Looked up from germline, CDR1 is LNHDA and CDR2 is SQIVND (reference sequence). V lost 5 bases and J 0 bases, leaving 13 bases between the germline ends. CDR3 protein: CASSSQGPMNTEAFF. The CDR3 region has the DNA TGTGCCAGTAGTTCCCAGGGGCCCATGAACACTGAAGCTTTCTTT.

This clone is a singleton in its sample. The chain employs TRBV5-1 and TRBJ1-2, with TRBD1 as a possible D gene (6 bases). This CDR3 spans 16 amino acids. The V and J ends lost 0 bases and 3 bases respectively, with 15 bases between them. Germline V gene lookup returns CDR1 SGHRS and CDR2 YFSETQ. The CDR3 DNA is TGCGCCAGCAGCTTGGTCGTCGGGAACAGGGACTATGGCTACACCTTC. Translating it yields CASSLVVGNRDYGYTF.

The chain couples TRBV5-4 to TRBJ2-2; D is perhaps TRBD1 (6 bases). CDR3 size: 17 residues. Trimming took off 3 bases at V and 3 bases at J, with 18 bases between the two ends. The germline V gene encodes CDR1 SGHNT and CDR2 YYREEE (reference sequence). The CDR3 DNA reads as TGTGCCAGCAGCTATCGAATGACAGGAGACCACACCGGGGAGCTGTTTTTT. This codes for CASSYRMTGDHTGELFF. Full variable domain (missing parts from reference TRBV5-4 and TRBJ2-2): ETGVTQSPTHLIKTRGQQVTLRCSSQSGHNTVSWYQQALGQGPQFIFQYYREEENGRGNFPPRFSGLQFPNYSSELNVNALELDDSALYLCASSYRMTGDHTGELFFGEGSRLTVL.

V is TRBV5-1 and J is TRBJ2-5; D possibly corresponds to TRBD2 (5 bases). This CDR3 comprises 13 residues. Between the trimmed V and J ends, which lost 0 bases and 4 bases, there was a span of 7 bases. Germline V gene data show CDR1 as SGHRS and CDR2 as YFSETQ. CDR3 region: CASSLAEGETQYF. The CDR3 nucleotides read TGCGCCAGCAGCTTGGCCGAGGGAGAGACCCAGTACTTC.

J is TRBJ2-3 and V is TRBV3-1 (or the pseudogene TRBV3-2); D not resolved. The CDR3 consists of 15 residues. The germline V and J ends were trimmed by 4 bases and 1 base, with 12 bases remaining between them. The germline CDR1 and CDR2 sequences are LGHDT and YNNKEL (reference sequence). CDR3: CASSLRFEGTDTQYF. The CDR3, as DNA: TGTGCCAGCAGCCTTCGTTTTGAGGGCACAGATACGCAGTATTTT.

In this sample, this clone turned up a few times. The V and J genes are TRBV7-9 and TRBJ2-2; 8 bases fit TRBD2. V lost 0 bases to trimming and J lost 5 bases; unmatched junction nucleotides: 5. The CDR3 runs 16 residues. Germline CDR1 and CDR2: SEHNR and FQNEAQ (reference sequence). The CDR3 DNA sequence: TGTGCCAGCAGCTTAGCAACAGCGGGGGCAACCGGGGAGCTGTTTTTT. Translating it yields CASSLATAGATGELFF. The entire variable domain, with the rest obtained from reference TRBV7-9 and TRBJ2-2, is as follows: DTGVSQNPRHKITKRGQNVTFRCDPISEHNRLYWYRQTLGQGPEFLTYFQNEAQLEKSRLLSDRFSAERPKGSFSTLEIQRTEQGDSAMYLCASSLATAGATGELFFGEGSRLTVL.

This chain connects TRBV9 to TRBJ2-5, with D tentatively TRBD1 (6 bases). Germline V gene sequence: CDR1 SGDLS, CDR2 YYNGEE. V was cut by 3 bases and J by 5 bases, with 17 bases left in between. The CDR3 has 15 amino acids. CDR3 in amino acids: CASSDHTGIGETQYF. In DNA form, the CDR3 reads TGTGCCAGCAGCGATCACACAGGGATAGGGGAGACCCAGTACTTC.